A single sample gave rise to the 14 T cell receptor beta chains below, sequenced in a study of shared clonotypes between healthy human individuals. The protocol was immunoSEQ multiplex PCR, while the TCRdb copy is restricted to in-frame clones and leaves out a portion. The table shows hundreds of thousands of clones, with about three quarters occurring only once. The sequencing sample was made of memory CD4+ T cells sorted from blood. Subset reported: CD45RA-negative fraction. These TCRs come from a woman aged 25-40 years in good health.

This chain joins TRBV5-1 and TRBJ2-7, with unresolved D. Trimming removed 0 bases at V and 4 bases at J, with 14 bases between. Per germline, CDR1 SGHRS and CDR2 YFSETQ. The CDR3 runs to 15 residues. The CDR3 DNA follows: TGCGCCAGCAGCTTGGCCTTGGGCACCCAATACGAGCAGTACTTC. This codes for CASSLALGTQYEQYF.

For this clone: Distinct nucleotide sequences in the sample also encode this CDR3. The CDR3 sequence: CASSLGTSDYNEQFF. CDR3 nucleotide sequence: TGTGCCAGCAGCTTGGGGACTAGCGATTACAATGAGCAGTTCTTC. This chain uses TRBV7-9 with TRBJ2-1, with 10 bases aligning to TRBD2. Germline loops: CDR1 SEHNR, CDR2 FQNEAQ (reference sequence). V gave up 3 bases and J gave up 4 bases; unmatched junction bases: 3. The CDR3 contains 15 residues.

The sample holds one count of this clone. V is TRBV18 and J is TRBJ2-1; possibly TRBD2 for D (6 bases). Germline V lookup: CDR1 KGHSH, CDR2 LQKENI. V was shortened by 1 base and J by 0 bases, with 13 bases between the two germline ends. The length of the CDR3 is 17 residues. CDR3 DNA sequence: TGTGCCAGCTCACCACGGAACGCGGGAAGCTCCTACAATGAGCAGTTCTTC. Its protein product is CASSPRNAGSSYNEQFF.

V usage is TRBV5-6 and J usage is TRBJ2-5; TRBD2 matches at 14 bases. The CDR3 has 16 residues. J was trimmed by 5 bases and V by 6 bases; bases with no gene match: 9. Germline V gene data show CDR1 as SGHDT and CDR2 as YYEEEE. The CDR3 DNA sequence: TGTGCCAGCAAAGGACTAGCGGGAGGAGTGCGGGAGACCCAGTACTTC. Protein sequence: CASKGLAGGVRETQYF.

The V and J genes are TRBV7-8 and TRBJ2-2, with TRBD2 matching 9 bases. CDR1 is SGHVS and CDR2 is FQNEAQ in the germline V gene. This CDR3 has 15 residues. V lost 5 bases, J lost 0 bases, and 1 base stayed unmatched. CDR3 coding DNA: TGTGCCAGCAGCCCTAGCGGGACGAACACCGGGGAGCTGTTTTTT. Protein sequence: CASSPSGTNTGELFF.

The gene calls are TRBV9 and TRBJ2-5; 9 positions agree with TRBD2. The CDR3 is 15 amino acids. The V segment lost 3 bases and the J segment 5 bases; nucleotides outside the gene matches: 8. From germline, CDR1 is SGDLS and CDR2 YYNGEE. CDR3 coding DNA: TGTGCCAGCAGCGGCACCGGGACTAGCCTGGAGACCCAGTACTTC. This gives the protein CASSGTGTSLETQYF.

The chain combines TRBV18 with TRBJ2-7, with D perhaps TRBD1 (6 bases). Germline loops: CDR1 KGHSH, CDR2 LQKENI. Between the trimmed V and J ends, which lost 1 base and 5 bases, there was a span of 9 bases. The CDR3 has 13 amino acids. The CDR3 spells CASSPQDRDEQYF. In DNA form, the CDR3 reads TGTGCCAGCTCACCACAGGACAGAGACGAGCAGTACTTC.

The chain has TRBV11-2 and TRBJ2-7; possible D gene TRBD1, 5 bases. Germline CDR1 is SGHAT and CDR2 is FQNNGV. With 1 base removed from V and 5 bases from J, the gap between germline ends came to 12 bases. This CDR3 comprises 14 residues. Written as DNA, the CDR3 is TGTGCCAGCAGCTTAGGGTCGACAGTGCACGAGCAGTACTTC. It is translated as CASSLGSTVHEQYF. Using reference TRBV11-2 and TRBJ2-7 for the parts outside the CDR3, the full variable domain is EAGVAQSPRYKIIEKRQSVAFWCNPISGHATLYWYQQILGQGPKLLIQFQNNGVVDDSQLPKDRFSAERLKGVDSTLKIQPAKLEDSAVYLCASSLGSTVHEQYFGPGTRLTVT.

The chain employs TRBV9 and TRBJ1-4, with a possible D match to TRBD1 (5 bases). This CDR3 spans 15 amino acids. V was pared by 7 bases and J by 0 bases, with 13 bases between. From germline, CDR1 is SGDLS and CDR2 YYNGEE. The CDR3 here is CASGVGLATNEKLFF. In nucleotides, the CDR3 is TGTGCCAGCGGGGTGGGGCTTGCAACTAATGAAAAACTGTTTTTT.

The V call is TRBV2, the J call TRBJ2-7; 10 bases match TRBD2. CDR3 length: 16 residues. CDR1 is SNHLY and CDR2 is FYNNEI in the germline V gene. Trimming removed 7 bases from V and 5 bases from J; junction bases left unmatched: 14. The CDR3 loop reads CASMEGVLAGTDEQYF. DNA for the CDR3: TGTGCCAGCATGGAGGGGGTACTAGCGGGAACGGACGAGCAGTACTTC.

V and J are TRBV7-2 and TRBJ2-3; D is undetermined. Germline CDR1 reads SGHTA; CDR2 reads FQGNSA. Trimming cost V 4 bases and J 2 bases, with 7 bases left between them. This CDR3 spans 13 amino acids. The CDR3 DNA sequence: TGTGCCAGCAGCTCCTCCTACACAGATACGCAGTATTTT. Protein: CASSSSYTDTQYF.

This chain uses TRBV28 with TRBJ1-2, with D tentatively TRBD1 (6 bases). The V gene lost 3 bases and the J gene lost 10 bases, with 9 bases spanning the gap. The CDR3 extends over 11 amino acids. Germline CDR1 is MDHEN and CDR2 is SYDVKM. DNA for the CDR3: TGTGCCAGCAGTTTTACGGGGGCCTACACCTTC. Its protein is CASSFTGAYTF.

The chain links TRBV7-3 to TRBJ2-3; D call uncertain. The V end was cut by 5 bases, the J end by 7 bases, with 16 bases between. The V gene's germline CDR1 is SGHTA and CDR2 FQGTGA. CDR3 length: 14 amino acids. The CDR3 region has the DNA TGTGCCAGCAGCCCGCGGAGCGAAGTGTATACGCAGTATTTT. Translated, it gives CASSPRSEVYTQYF.

V gene TRBV21-1 combines with J gene TRBJ2-7. TRBV21-1 is marked as a pseudogene. The CDR3 has 15 amino acids. The CDR3 DNA sequence: TGTGCCAGCAGCAAAGTGGACCAAAGCTCCTACGAGCAGTACTTC. Protein: CASSKVDQSSYEQYF.